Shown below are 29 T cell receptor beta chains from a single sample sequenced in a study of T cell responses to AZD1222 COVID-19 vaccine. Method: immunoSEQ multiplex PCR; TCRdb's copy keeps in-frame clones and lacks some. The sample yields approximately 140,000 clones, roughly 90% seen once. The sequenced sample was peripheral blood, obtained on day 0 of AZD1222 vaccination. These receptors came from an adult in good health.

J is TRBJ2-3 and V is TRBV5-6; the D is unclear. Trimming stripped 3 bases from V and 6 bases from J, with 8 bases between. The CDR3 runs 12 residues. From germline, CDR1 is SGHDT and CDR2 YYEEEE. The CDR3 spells CASSSLRDTQYF. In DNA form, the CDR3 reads TGTGCCAGCAGCTCATTGCGCGATACGCAGTATTTT.

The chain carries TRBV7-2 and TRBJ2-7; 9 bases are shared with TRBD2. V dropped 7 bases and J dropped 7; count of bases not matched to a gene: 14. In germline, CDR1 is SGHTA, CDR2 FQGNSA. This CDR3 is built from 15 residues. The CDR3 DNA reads TGTGCCAGCATCCTACGGGCGGGAGGGCCGAAAGAGCAGTACTTC. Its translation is CASILRAGGPKEQYF.

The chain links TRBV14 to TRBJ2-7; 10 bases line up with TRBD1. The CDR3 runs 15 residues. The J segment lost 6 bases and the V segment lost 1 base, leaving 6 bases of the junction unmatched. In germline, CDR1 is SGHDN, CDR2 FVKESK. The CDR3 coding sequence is TGTGCCAGCAGCCAAGGGGACAGGGGTTCAGGCGAGCAGTACTTC. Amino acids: CASSQGDRGSGEQYF.

CDR3 sequence reads: CARSFEGANTGELFF. The DNA for the CDR3 is TGTGCCAGAAGCTTTGAGGGAGCGAACACCGGGGAGCTGTTTTTT. The chain joins TRBV5-3 to TRBJ2-2; perhaps TRBD2 as D (5 bases). TRBV5-3 is an ORF; its function is uncertain. V was cut by 2 bases and J by 0 bases, with 8 bases left in between. The CDR3 covers 15 residues.

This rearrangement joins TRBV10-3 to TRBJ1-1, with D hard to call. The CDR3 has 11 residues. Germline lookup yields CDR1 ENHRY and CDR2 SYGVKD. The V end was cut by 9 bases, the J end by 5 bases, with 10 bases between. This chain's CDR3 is CAIKDSTEAFF. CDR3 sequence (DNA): TGTGCCATAAAGGATAGTACTGAAGCTTTCTTT.

The CDR3 DNA follows: TGTGCCGCCTCAACTCCCTCTGGAAACACCATATATTTT. Its translation is CAASTPSGNTIYF. The rearrangement uses TRBV6-5 and TRBJ1-3; D gene uncertain. Germline CDR1 is MNHEY and CDR2 is SVGAGI. The germline V and J ends were trimmed by 11 bases and 0 bases, with 11 bases remaining between them. CDR3 size: 13 residues.

DNA of the CDR3: TGTGCCAGCAGCTTGGTCTTAAGCTCACCCCTCCACTTT. Translation: CASSLVLSSPLHF. The rearrangement uses TRBV5-4 and TRBJ1-6; no clear D gene. The CDR3 consists of 13 residues. The germline gives CDR1 SGHNT, CDR2 YYREEE (reference sequence). Trimming stripped 0 bases from V and 10 bases from J, with 8 bases between.

Here the CDR3 reads CASRGSGSKYEQYF. The CDR3 DNA reads TGTGCCAGCAGGGGTAGCGGGAGTAAGTACGAGCAGTACTTC. This chain connects TRBV13 to TRBJ2-7, with 9 bases lining up with TRBD2. J gave up 4 bases and V 6 bases, and 7 bases lay outside the gene matches. Germline V gene sequence: CDR1 PRHDT, CDR2 FYEKMQ (reference sequence). CDR3 length: 14 amino acids. The full variable domain, its missing parts supplied by reference TRBV13 and TRBJ2-7, is AAGVIQSPRHLIKEKRETATLKCYPIPRHDTVYWYQQGPGQDPQFLISFYEKMQSDKGSIPDRFSAQQFSDYHSELNMSSLELGDSALYFCASRGSGSKYEQYFGPGTRLTVT.

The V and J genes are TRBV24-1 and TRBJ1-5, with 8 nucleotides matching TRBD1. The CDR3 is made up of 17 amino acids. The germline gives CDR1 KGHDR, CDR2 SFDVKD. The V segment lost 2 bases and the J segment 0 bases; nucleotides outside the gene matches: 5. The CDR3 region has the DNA TGTGCCACCAGTGATTCCGGGACAGGTCATAGCAATCAGCCCCAGCATTTT. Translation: CATSDSGTGHSNQPQHF.

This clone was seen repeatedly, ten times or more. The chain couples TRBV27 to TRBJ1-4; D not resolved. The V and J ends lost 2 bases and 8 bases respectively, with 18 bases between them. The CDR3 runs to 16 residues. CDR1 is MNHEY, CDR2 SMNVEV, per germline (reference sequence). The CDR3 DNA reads TGTGCCAGCAGTTTAGTGATGACGAAACTATGGGAAAAACTGTTTTTT. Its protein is CASSLVMTKLWEKLFF. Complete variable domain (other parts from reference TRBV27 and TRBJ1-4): EAQVTQNPRYLITVTGKKLTVTCSQNMNHEYMSWYRQDPGLGLRQIYYSMNVEVTDKGDVPEGYKVSRKEKRNFPLILESPSPNQTSLYFCASSLVMTKLWEKLFFGSGTQLSVL.

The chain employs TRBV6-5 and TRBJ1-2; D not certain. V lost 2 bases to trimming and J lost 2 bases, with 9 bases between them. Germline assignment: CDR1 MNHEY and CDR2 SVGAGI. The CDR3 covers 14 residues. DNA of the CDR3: TGTGCCAGCAGTTACCGGACGGGAAACTATGGCTACACCTTC. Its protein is CASSYRTGNYGYTF.

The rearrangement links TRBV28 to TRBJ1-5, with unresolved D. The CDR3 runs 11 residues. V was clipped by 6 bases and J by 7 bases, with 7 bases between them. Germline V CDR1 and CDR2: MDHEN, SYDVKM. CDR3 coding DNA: TGTGCCAGCAGGGCAGACCAGCCCCAGCATTTT. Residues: CASRADQPQHF. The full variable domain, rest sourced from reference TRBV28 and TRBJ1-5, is DVKVTQSSRYLVKRTGEKVFLECVQDMDHENMFWYRQDPGLGLRLIYFSYDVKMKEKGDIPEGYSVSREKKERFSLILESASTNQTSMYLCASRADQPQHFGDGTRLSIL.

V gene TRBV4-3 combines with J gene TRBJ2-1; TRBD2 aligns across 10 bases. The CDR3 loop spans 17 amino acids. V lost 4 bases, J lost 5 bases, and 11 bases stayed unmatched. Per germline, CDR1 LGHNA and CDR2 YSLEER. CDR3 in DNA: TGCGCCAGCAGCCCCCATTCAACTAGCGGGATAAACAATGAGCAGTTCTTC. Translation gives CASSPHSTSGINNEQFF.

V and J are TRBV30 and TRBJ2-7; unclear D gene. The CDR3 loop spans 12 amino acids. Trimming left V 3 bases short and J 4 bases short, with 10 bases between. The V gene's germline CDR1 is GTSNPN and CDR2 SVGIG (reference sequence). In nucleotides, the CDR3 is TGTGCCTGGAGGGTCAGAGCGTACGAGCAGTACTTC. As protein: CAWRVRAYEQYF.

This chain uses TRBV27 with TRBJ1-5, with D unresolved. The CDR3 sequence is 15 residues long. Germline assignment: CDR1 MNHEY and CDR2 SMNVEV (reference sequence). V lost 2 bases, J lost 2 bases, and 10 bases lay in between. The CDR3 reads CASSLGRGRNQPQHF. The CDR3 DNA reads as TGTGCCAGCAGTTTAGGGCGCGGGCGCAATCAGCCCCAGCATTTT.

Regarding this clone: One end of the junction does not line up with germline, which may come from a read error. Here the CDR3 DNA reads TGTGCTAGCAGCCTAGCGTACCAGACAAAGACAAGGAGTAATGAAAAACTGTTTTTT. Translation: CASSLAYQTKTRSNEKLFF. The genes are TRBV7-7 and TRBJ1-4; unclear D gene. The V gene's germline CDR1 is SSHAT and CDR2 FNYEAQ (reference sequence). The CDR3 runs 19 residues. Full variable domain (outside the CDR3, taken from reference TRBV7-7 and TRBJ1-4): GAGVSQSPRYKVTKRGQDVTLRCDPISSHATLYWYQQALGQGPEFLTYFNYEAQPDKSGLPSDRFSAERPEGSISTLTIQRTEQRDSAMYRCASSLAYQTKTRSNEKLFFGSGTQLSVL.

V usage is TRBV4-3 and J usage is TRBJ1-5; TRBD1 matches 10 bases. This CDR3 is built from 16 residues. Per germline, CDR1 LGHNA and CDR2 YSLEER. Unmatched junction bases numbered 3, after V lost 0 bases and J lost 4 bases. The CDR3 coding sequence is TGCGCCAGCAGCCAAGAACGGGACAGGGGAAATCAGCCCCAGCATTTT. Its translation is CASSQERDRGNQPQHF.

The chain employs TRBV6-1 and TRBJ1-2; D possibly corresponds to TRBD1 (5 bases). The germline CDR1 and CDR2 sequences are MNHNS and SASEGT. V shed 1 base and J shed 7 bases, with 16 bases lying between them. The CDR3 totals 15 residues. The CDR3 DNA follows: TGTGCCAGCAGTGAAGGGGGGAGACAAGGGCTTGGCTACACCTTC. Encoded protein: CASSEGGRQGLGYTF.

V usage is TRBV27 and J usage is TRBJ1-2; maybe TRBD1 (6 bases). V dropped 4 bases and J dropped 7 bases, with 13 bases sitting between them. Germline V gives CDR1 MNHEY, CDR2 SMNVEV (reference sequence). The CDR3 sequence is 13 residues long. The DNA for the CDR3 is TGTGCCAGCAGTTCCCAGGGGCGCGGTGGCTACACCTTC. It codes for CASSSQGRGGYTF.

CDR3: CASSLAGGNYNEQFF. The CDR3 region has the DNA TGCGCCAGCAGCCTCGCTGGTGGGAACTACAATGAGCAGTTCTTC. The rearrangement uses TRBV5-1 and TRBJ2-1; the D is unclear. CDR3 length: 15 amino acids. Per germline, CDR1 SGHRS and CDR2 YFSETQ. The V end was cut by 4 bases, the J end by 3 bases, with 14 bases between.

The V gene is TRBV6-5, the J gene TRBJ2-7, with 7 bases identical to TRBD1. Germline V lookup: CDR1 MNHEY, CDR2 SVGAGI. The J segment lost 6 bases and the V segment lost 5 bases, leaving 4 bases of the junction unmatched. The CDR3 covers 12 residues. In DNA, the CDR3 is TGTGCCAGCAGTCAGACAGGGACCGAGCAGTACTTC. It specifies CASSQTGTEQYF.

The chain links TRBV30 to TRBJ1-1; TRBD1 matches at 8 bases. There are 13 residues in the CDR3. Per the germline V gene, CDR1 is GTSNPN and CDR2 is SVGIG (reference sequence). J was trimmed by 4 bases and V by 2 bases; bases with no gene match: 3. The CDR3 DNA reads TGTGCCTGGAGTAACACAGGGGGCACTGAAGCTTTCTTT. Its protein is CAWSNTGGTEAFF.

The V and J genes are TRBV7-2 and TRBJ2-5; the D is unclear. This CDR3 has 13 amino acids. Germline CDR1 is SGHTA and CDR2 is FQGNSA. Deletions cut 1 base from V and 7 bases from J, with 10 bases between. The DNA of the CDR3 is TGTGCCAGCAGCTTAGTTGCGAGTGGGACCCAGTACTTC. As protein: CASSLVASGTQYF.

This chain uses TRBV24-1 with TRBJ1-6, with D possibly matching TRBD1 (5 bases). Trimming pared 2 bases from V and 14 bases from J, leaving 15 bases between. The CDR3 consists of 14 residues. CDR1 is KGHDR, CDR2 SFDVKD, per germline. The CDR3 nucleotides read TGTGCCACCAGTGATTCGGGACCAATAGGCACCCTCCACTTT. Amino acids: CATSDSGPIGTLHF.

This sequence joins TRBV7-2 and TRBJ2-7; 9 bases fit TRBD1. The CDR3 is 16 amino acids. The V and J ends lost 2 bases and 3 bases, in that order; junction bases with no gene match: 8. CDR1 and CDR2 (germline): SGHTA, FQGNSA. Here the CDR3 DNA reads TGTGCCAGCAGCTTAATCCGACAGGGGGTCCTCTACGAGCAGTACTTC. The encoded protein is CASSLIRQGVLYEQYF.

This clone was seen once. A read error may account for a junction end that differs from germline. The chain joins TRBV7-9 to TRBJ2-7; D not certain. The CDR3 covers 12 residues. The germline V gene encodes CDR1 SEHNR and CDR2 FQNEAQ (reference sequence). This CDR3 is CASTLLTHEQYF. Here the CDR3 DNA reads TGTGCCAGCACCTTACTGACCCACGAGCAGTACTTC.

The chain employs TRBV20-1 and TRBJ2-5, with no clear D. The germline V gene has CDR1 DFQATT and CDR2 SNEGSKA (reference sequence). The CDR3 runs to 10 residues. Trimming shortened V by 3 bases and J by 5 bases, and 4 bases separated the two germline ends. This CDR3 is CSASWETQYF. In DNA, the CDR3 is TGCAGTGCTAGTTGGGAGACCCAGTACTTC.

CDR3 sequence: CATSRGANNSPLHF. DNA of the CDR3: TGTGCCACCAGCCGGGGGGCGAATAATTCACCCCTCCACTTT. V usage is TRBV15 and J usage is TRBJ1-6; weak D call: TRBD1 (6 bases). This CDR3 spans 14 amino acids. Per germline, CDR1 LNHNV and CDR2 YYDKDF (reference sequence). V lost 5 bases and J 5 bases, leaving 10 bases between the germline ends. Complete variable domain (other parts from reference TRBV15 and TRBJ1-6): DAMVIQNPRYQVTQFGKPVTLSCSQTLNHNVMYWYQQKSSQAPKLLFHYYDKDFNNEADTPDNFQSRRPNTSFCFLDIRSPGLGDTAMYLCATSRGANNSPLHFGNGTRLTVT.

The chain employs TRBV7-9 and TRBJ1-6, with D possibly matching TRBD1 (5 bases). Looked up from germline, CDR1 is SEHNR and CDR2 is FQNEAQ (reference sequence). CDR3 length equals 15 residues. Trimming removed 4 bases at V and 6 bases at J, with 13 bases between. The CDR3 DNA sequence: TGTGCCAGCAGCTCTGGAGGGCAGGGTAATTCACCCCTCCACTTT. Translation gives CASSSGGQGNSPLHF.